The rows below give T cell receptor beta chains drawn from one sample of a study of long-term antiretroviral therapy in people with HIV. Some clones are missing from TCRdb's copy, which holds only in-frame ones; the method was immunoSEQ multiplex PCR. The profile shows about 25,000 clones, 65% to 90% of them singletons. The material was unsorted PBMCs, obtained 1.2 years after starting antiretroviral therapy. These receptors all come from a man between 50 and 59 years old with HIV. Each CDR3 is given with its conserved first and last residue. D genes are given only for firm matches. Expanded clones get a size class; other rows say once, few or many, or leave the size out.

D gene: .
V gene: TRBV30
J gene: TRBJ1-6
clone size: .
CDR3 DNA: TGTGCCTGCAGGGGAGAATATAATTCACCCCTCCACTTT
CDR3 protein: CACRGEYNSPLHF

D gene: .
V gene: TRBV7-6
J gene: TRBJ2-5
clone size: once
CDR3 DNA: TGTGCCAGCAGCCCCGGGACGACCAAGACCCAGTACTTC
CDR3 protein: CASSPGTTKTQYF

D gene: .
V gene: TRBV2
J gene: TRBJ2-7
clone size: .
CDR3 DNA: TGTGCCAGCAGGGGACGTAACTCCTACGAGCAGTACTTC
CDR3 protein: CASRGRNSYEQYF

D gene: .
V gene: TRBV5-6
J gene: TRBJ2-7
clone size: .
CDR3 DNA: TGTGCCAGCAGCTTGCGTGCGACAGCTTCCTACGAGCAGTACTTC
CDR3 protein: CASSLRATASYEQYF

D gene: TRBD1
V gene: TRBV9
J gene: TRBJ2-2
clone size: .
CDR3 DNA: TGTGCCAGCAGCGCGGACAGGGGATCCGCCGGGGAGCTGTTTTTT
CDR3 protein: CASSADRGSAGELFF

D gene: TRBD2
V gene: TRBV27
J gene: TRBJ2-2
clone size: .
CDR3 DNA: TGTGCCAGCAGTTTAAGTGGCGGGGGACTAGCGGGGCTCACCGGGGAGCTGTTTTTT
CDR3 protein: CASSLSGGGLAGLTGELFF

D gene: .
V gene: TRBV9
J gene: TRBJ2-1
clone size: .
CDR3 DNA: TGTGCCAGCAGCGGGAGGACCGGCTCCTACAATGAGCAGTTCTTC
CDR3 protein: CASSGRTGSYNEQFF

D gene: .
V gene: TRBV5-4
J gene: TRBJ2-7
clone size: .
CDR3 DNA: TGTGCCAGCAGCTTAGGTTGGGGGGCGGGTGTGGAGCAGTACTTC
CDR3 protein: CASSLGWGAGVEQYF

D gene: .
V gene: TRBV7-9
J gene: TRBJ2-3
clone size: .
CDR3 DNA: TGTGCCAGCAGCTTCCATAATACAGATACGCAGTATTTT
CDR3 protein: CASSFHNTDTQYF

D gene: .
V gene: TRBV27
J gene: TRBJ1-5
clone size: .
CDR3 DNA: TGTGCCAGCAGTTCGCGACAGAAAGGGCAGCCCCAGCATTTT
CDR3 protein: CASSSRQKGQPQHF

D gene: .
V gene: TRBV2
J gene: TRBJ1-2
clone size: .
CDR3 DNA: TGTGCCAGCAGTGAAGCGCTACTCCCCTTTGGGGGCTACACCTTC
CDR3 protein: CASSEALLPFGGYTF

D gene: .
V gene: TRBV7-6
J gene: TRBJ2-3
clone size: .
CDR3 DNA: TGTGCCAGCAGCTACTCAGGGGGGGATACGCAGTATTTT
CDR3 protein: CASSYSGGDTQYF

D gene: .
V gene: TRBV2
J gene: TRBJ1-2
clone size: few
CDR3 DNA: TGTGCCAGCACGGGTAATTACTATGGCTACACCTTC
CDR3 protein: CASTGNYYGYTF

D gene: .
V gene: TRBV7-3
J gene: TRBJ2-3
clone size: .
CDR3 DNA: TGTGCCAGCAGCATCCTAGCCACAGATACGCAGTATTTT
CDR3 protein: CASSILATDTQYF

D gene: .
V gene: TRBV30
J gene: TRBJ2-7
clone size: once
CDR3 DNA: TGTGCCTGGAGAGCCCGGGACGGGACGCGCGTGCAGTACTTC
CDR3 protein: CAWRARDGTRVQYF

D gene: .
V gene: TRBV19
J gene: TRBJ1-5
clone size: .
CDR3 DNA: TGTGCCAGTAGTACTATCGGGGATAGCAATCAGCCCCAGCATTTT
CDR3 protein: CASSTIGDSNQPQHF

D gene: .
V gene: TRBV18
J gene: TRBJ1-1
clone size: .
CDR3 DNA: TGTGCCAGCTCATCCTCCCAGGTCCCTGATGTGGGGGAAGCTTTCTTT
CDR3 protein: CASSSSQVPDVGEAFF

D gene: TRBD1
V gene: TRBV28
J gene: TRBJ1-2
clone size: .
CDR3 DNA: TGTGCCAGCAGGGACAGGGGAGATGGGTATGGCTACACCTTC
CDR3 protein: CASRDRGDGYGYTF

D gene: .
V gene: TRBV11-2
J gene: TRBJ2-4
clone size: .
CDR3 DNA: TGTGCCAGCAGCTCCGGGACACATACTTGGGGAAACATTCAGTACTTC
CDR3 protein: CASSSGTHTWGNIQYF

D gene: .
V gene: TRBV11-2
J gene: TRBJ1-1
clone size: .
CDR3 DNA: TGTGCCAGCAGCCCATGGGGGGGGGTGGGGACTGAAGCTTTCTTT
CDR3 protein: CASSPWGGVGTEAFF

D gene: TRBD1
V gene: TRBV5-6
J gene: TRBJ2-2
clone size: .
CDR3 DNA: TGTGCCAGCAGCTCGTCGGGACAGGGCTACACCGGGGAGCTGTTTTTT
CDR3 protein: CASSSSGQGYTGELFF

D gene: TRBD2
V gene: TRBV7-6
J gene: TRBJ2-5
clone size: .
CDR3 DNA: TGTGCCACGGGGGGGGGATATCACGGAGAGACCCAGTACTTC
CDR3 protein: CATGGGYHGETQYF

D gene: .
V gene: TRBV4-3
J gene: TRBJ1-1
clone size: .
CDR3 DNA: TGCGCCAGCAGCCAAGGGACCTCTGAAGCTTTCTTT
CDR3 protein: CASSQGTSEAFF

D gene: .
V gene: TRBV7-9
J gene: TRBJ1-3
clone size: .
CDR3 DNA: TGTGCCAGCAGCCCCACAGCGAGCTCTGGAAACACCATATATTTT
CDR3 protein: CASSPTASSGNTIYF

D gene: TRBD2
V gene: TRBV19
J gene: TRBJ2-7
clone size: .
CDR3 DNA: TGTGCCAGTAGTATAAGCGGGACTCACGGTGGGTCCTACGAGCAGTACTTC
CDR3 protein: CASSISGTHGGSYEQYF

D gene: TRBD1
V gene: TRBV11-2
J gene: TRBJ2-7
clone size: .
CDR3 DNA: TGTGCCAGCAGCTACGGGACAGGGGATTTCGAGCAGTACTTC
CDR3 protein: CASSYGTGDFEQYF

D gene: .
V gene: TRBV28
J gene: TRBJ2-1
clone size: .
CDR3 DNA: TGTGCCAGCAGTTTGTACCAGGGGTCAGGGTCCTACAATGAGCAGTTCTTC
CDR3 protein: CASSLYQGSGSYNEQFF

D gene: TRBD1
V gene: TRBV11-2
J gene: TRBJ2-7
clone size: once
CDR3 DNA: TGTGCCAGCAGCTCATTCAGGGGGCGAGGCGAGCAGTACTTC
CDR3 protein: CASSSFRGRGEQYF

D gene: .
V gene: TRBV27
J gene: TRBJ2-7
clone size: once
CDR3 DNA: TGTGCCAGCAGTTTATCCGTGGGAACCTACGAGCAGTACTTC
CDR3 protein: CASSLSVGTYEQYF

D gene: TRBD2
V gene: TRBV2
J gene: TRBJ2-5
clone size: .
CDR3 DNA: TGTGCCAGCAGTGAAGTAGCGGGGGGCTCTCGGGAGACCCAGTACTTC
CDR3 protein: CASSEVAGGSRETQYF

D gene: TRBD2
V gene: TRBV28
J gene: TRBJ2-1
clone size: few
CDR3 DNA: TGTGCCAGCAGTTTAAGGTCTAGCGGGGTACTCCACAATGAGCAGTTCTTC
CDR3 protein: CASSLRSSGVLHNEQFF

D gene: .
V gene: TRBV7-2
J gene: TRBJ1-6
clone size: .
CDR3 DNA: TGTGCCAGCAGCTTAGATACAATGGGGAGAACAGGCGGAACACCCCTCCACTTT
CDR3 protein: CASSLDTMGRTGGTPLHF

D gene: .
V gene: TRBV27
J gene: TRBJ2-3
clone size: .
CDR3 DNA: TGTGCCAGCAGTTTACCAGGACTCGGAGGAACAGATACGCAGTATTTT
CDR3 protein: CASSLPGLGGTDTQYF

D gene: .
V gene: TRBV20-1
J gene: TRBJ2-7
clone size: .
CDR3 DNA: TGCAGTCTGCCTTCGCCGGGGGAGCAGTACTTC
CDR3 protein: CSLPSPGEQYF

D gene: TRBD2
V gene: TRBV5-4
J gene: TRBJ2-1
clone size: once
CDR3 DNA: TGTGCCAGCAGCTTGAGTCGGACTAGCTACAATGAGCAGTTCTTC
CDR3 protein: CASSLSRTSYNEQFF

D gene: .
V gene: TRBV27
J gene: TRBJ2-7
clone size: .
CDR3 DNA: TGTGCCAGCAGCTCCACCTCCTACGAGCAGTACTTC
CDR3 protein: CASSSTSYEQYF

D gene: .
V gene: TRBV6-1
J gene: TRBJ1-2
clone size: few
CDR3 DNA: TGTGCCAGCAGCGCCTCGCCAGGGCATGGCTACACCTTC
CDR3 protein: CASSASPGHGYTF

D gene: .
V gene: TRBV5-1
J gene: TRBJ2-3
clone size: .
CDR3 DNA: TGCGCCAGCAGCTATTTAGGGGGGCAGGGGAGGACAGATACGCAGTATTTT
CDR3 protein: CASSYLGGQGRTDTQYF

D gene: .
V gene: TRBV27
J gene: TRBJ2-6
clone size: few
CDR3 DNA: TGTGCCAGCAGTTTTCCTGGGGCCAACGTCCTGACTTTC
CDR3 protein: CASSFPGANVLTF

D gene: .
V gene: TRBV27
J gene: TRBJ2-7
clone size: .
CDR3 DNA: TGTGCCCGCAGTGGTGGGGTTTCCTACGAGCAGTACTTC
CDR3 protein: CARSGGVSYEQYF

D gene: .
V gene: TRBV6-5
J gene: TRBJ1-6
clone size: .
CDR3 DNA: TGTGCCAGCTGCGTACTCGTCGGCGCGGGTTCACCCCTCCACTTT
CDR3 protein: CASCVLVGAGSPLHF

D gene: .
V gene: TRBV6-1
J gene: TRBJ2-2
clone size: .
CDR3 DNA: TGTGCCAGCAGTGAAGTTCTCATGGCGGGCACCGGGGAGCTGTTTTTT
CDR3 protein: CASSEVLMAGTGELFF

D gene: TRBD1
V gene: TRBV7-9
J gene: TRBJ1-2
clone size: .
CDR3 DNA: TGTGCCAGCAGCCGCGGGGGACAGCCTAACTATGGCTACACCTTC
CDR3 protein: CASSRGGQPNYGYTF

D gene: TRBD1
V gene: TRBV10-3
J gene: TRBJ1-2
clone size: few
CDR3 DNA: TGTGCCATCACAGGGGGCGAAAACTATGGCTACACCTTC
CDR3 protein: CAITGGENYGYTF

D gene: TRBD2
V gene: TRBV19
J gene: TRBJ2-4
clone size: .
CDR3 DNA: TGTGCCAGTAGGACCTCCTCAGCGGGGGGGTTCGCCAAAAACATTCAGTACTTC
CDR3 protein: CASRTSSAGGFAKNIQYF

D gene: TRBD2
V gene: TRBV4-2
J gene: TRBJ2-5
clone size: .
CDR3 DNA: TGTGCCAGCAGCCAAGAGGCTAGCGGGGTAGAAGAGACCCAGTACTTC
CDR3 protein: CASSQEASGVEETQYF

D gene: .
V gene: TRBV4-1
J gene: TRBJ1-5
clone size: .
CDR3 DNA: TGCGCCAGCAGCCAGTTCCAGGGTGGGGATAGCAATCAGCCCCAGCATTTT
CDR3 protein: CASSQFQGGDSNQPQHF